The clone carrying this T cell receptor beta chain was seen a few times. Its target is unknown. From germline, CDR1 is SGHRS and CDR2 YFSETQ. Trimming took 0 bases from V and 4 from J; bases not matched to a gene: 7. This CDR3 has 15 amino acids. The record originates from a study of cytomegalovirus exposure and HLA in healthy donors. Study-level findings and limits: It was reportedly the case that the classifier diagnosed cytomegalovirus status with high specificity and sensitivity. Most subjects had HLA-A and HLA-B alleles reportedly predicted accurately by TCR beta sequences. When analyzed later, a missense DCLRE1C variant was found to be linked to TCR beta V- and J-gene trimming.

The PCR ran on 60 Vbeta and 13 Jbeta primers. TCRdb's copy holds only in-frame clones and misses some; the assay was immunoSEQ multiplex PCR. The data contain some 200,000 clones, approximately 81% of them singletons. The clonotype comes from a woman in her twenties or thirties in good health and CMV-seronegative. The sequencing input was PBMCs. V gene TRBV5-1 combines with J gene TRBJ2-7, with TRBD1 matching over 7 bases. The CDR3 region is CASSLAVGTVYEQYF. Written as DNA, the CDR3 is TGCGCCAGCAGCTTGGCCGTCGGGACAGTGTACGAGCAGTACTTC.